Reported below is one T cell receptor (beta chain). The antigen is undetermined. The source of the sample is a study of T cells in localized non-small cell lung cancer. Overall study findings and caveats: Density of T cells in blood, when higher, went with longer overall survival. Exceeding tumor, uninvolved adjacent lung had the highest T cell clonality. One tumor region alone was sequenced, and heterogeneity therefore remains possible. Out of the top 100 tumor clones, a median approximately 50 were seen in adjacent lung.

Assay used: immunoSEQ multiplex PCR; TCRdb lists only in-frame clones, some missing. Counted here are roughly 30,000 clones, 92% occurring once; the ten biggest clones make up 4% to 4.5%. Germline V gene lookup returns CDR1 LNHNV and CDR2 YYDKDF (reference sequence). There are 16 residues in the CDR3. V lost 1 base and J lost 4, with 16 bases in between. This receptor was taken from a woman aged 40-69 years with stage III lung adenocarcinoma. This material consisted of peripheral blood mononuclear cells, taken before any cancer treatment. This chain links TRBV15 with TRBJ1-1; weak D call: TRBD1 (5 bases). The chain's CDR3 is CATSRAWGEGGTEAFF. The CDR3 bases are TGTGCCACCAGCAGAGCGTGGGGGGAAGGAGGCACTGAAGCTTTCTTT.